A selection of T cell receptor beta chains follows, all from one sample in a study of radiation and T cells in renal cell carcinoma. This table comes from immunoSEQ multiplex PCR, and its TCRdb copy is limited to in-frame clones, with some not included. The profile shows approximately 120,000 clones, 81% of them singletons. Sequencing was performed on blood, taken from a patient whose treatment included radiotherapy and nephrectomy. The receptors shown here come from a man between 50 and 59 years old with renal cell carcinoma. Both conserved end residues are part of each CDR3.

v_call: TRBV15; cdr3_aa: CATSTPRGRPAYEQYF
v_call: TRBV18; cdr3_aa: CASSSTGTTEAFF
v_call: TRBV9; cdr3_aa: CASSVVSGGAFSEQYF
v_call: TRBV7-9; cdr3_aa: CASLRRSVNEQFF
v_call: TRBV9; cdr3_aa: CASSVDRGYSPLHF
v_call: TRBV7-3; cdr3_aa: CASSPDRISNEQYF
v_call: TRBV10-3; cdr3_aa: CAIAGGQGGEQYF
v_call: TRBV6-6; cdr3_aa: CASSYSGQGNYGYTF
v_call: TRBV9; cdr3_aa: CASSVVRNTEAFF
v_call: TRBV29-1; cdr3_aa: CSVKGGSGTDTQYF
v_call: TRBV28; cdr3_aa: CASSSQGALGGYTF
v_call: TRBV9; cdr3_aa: CASSPDGTDSYNEQFF
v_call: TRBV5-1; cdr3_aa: CASRPRTGYLQETQYF
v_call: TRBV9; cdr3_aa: CASSEWGSYGYTGELFF
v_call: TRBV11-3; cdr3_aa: CASSLQNTGELFF
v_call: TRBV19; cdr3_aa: CASSITLAGGNTGELFF
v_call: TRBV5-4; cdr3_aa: CASSLDGLAGGPFDEQFF
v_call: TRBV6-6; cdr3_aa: CASRKTGAGTDTQYF